This TCR beta chain was sequenced during a study of blood T cells in healthy people across ages. With a J-beta primer mix and a sample-barcoded 5' primer, a second PCR ran about 7 to 12 cycles. MiXCR, run by TCRdb on the 5' RACE reads, gives a single entry per CDR3 protein. The sample yields about 830,000 distinct CDR3 sequences, nearly 60% seen once. Findings and limits, study-wide: The study lacked donor CMV status, which possibly confounded expanded clonotype changes. Long-lived and aged donors differed, with more naive CD4+ cells and higher diversity in the long-lived.

V was cut by 3 bases and J by 0 bases, with 9 bases left in between. The germline V gene has CDR1 LNHDA and CDR2 SQIVND (reference sequence). The CDR3 has 15 residues. In the case of this clonotype: What it binds is unknown.

Each individual donor underwent a draw of around 9.8 milliliters of peripheral blood. Sequenced sample: blood. The V and J genes are TRBV19 and TRBJ2-1; D unclear. The clonotype was recovered from a man aged 25 to 40 in good health. The CDR3 protein is CASSMSKPSYNEQFF. DNA of the CDR3: TGTGCCAGTAGTATGAGCAAACCCTCCTACAATGAGCAGTTCTTC.